This TCR beta chain was identified during a study of blood T cell repertoires in COVID-19. This CDR3 has 15 residues. V dropped 4 bases and J dropped 1 base, with 12 bases sitting between them. Per germline, CDR1 MNHEY and CDR2 SMNVEV (reference sequence). The table came from immunoSEQ multiplex PCR; TCRdb's copy has only in-frame clones and leaves some out. The sample has about 76,000 clones, around nine tenths seen once. The sequenced material came from peripheral blood. This sequence originates from a human donor in a cohort sampled during active COVID-19. The rearrangement links TRBV27 to TRBJ2-3; possible D gene TRBD1, 5 bases. The CDR3 nucleotides are TGTGCCAGCAGTTCTGGGGCTGATGGCACAGATACGCAGTATTTT. Its protein product is CASSSGADGTDTQYF.